This T cell receptor (beta chain) was recovered during a study of blood T cells in healthy people across ages. A second roughly 7 to 11 cycle PCR used barcoded and J-beta primers. TCRdb itself ran the 5' RACE reads through MiXCR, one entry per CDR3 protein. The profile shows 890,000 or so distinct CDR3 sequences, roughly 60% of them singletons. General study points: Reliance upon unsorted PBMCs precluded definitive naive versus antigen-experienced comparison. Comparison with aged donors showed that long-lived donors had more naive CD4+ cells and higher diversity.

Germline-derived CDR1 and CDR2 are SNHLY and FYNNEI. The length of the CDR3 is 16 residues. Trimming cost V 3 bases and J 1 base; bases outside gene matches: 4. For this clonotype: Its target is not known.

The study isolated at least 7 million PBMCs from each sample. This receptor was identified in a man aged 30 to 39 in good health. The chain uses TRBV2 and TRBJ2-5, with TRBD2 matching 11 bases. The sequencing sample was made of blood. The CDR3 is CASSDTSGGTQETQYF. The CDR3 region has the DNA TGTGCCAGCAGTGACACTAGCGGGGGCACCCAAGAGACCCAGTACTTC.